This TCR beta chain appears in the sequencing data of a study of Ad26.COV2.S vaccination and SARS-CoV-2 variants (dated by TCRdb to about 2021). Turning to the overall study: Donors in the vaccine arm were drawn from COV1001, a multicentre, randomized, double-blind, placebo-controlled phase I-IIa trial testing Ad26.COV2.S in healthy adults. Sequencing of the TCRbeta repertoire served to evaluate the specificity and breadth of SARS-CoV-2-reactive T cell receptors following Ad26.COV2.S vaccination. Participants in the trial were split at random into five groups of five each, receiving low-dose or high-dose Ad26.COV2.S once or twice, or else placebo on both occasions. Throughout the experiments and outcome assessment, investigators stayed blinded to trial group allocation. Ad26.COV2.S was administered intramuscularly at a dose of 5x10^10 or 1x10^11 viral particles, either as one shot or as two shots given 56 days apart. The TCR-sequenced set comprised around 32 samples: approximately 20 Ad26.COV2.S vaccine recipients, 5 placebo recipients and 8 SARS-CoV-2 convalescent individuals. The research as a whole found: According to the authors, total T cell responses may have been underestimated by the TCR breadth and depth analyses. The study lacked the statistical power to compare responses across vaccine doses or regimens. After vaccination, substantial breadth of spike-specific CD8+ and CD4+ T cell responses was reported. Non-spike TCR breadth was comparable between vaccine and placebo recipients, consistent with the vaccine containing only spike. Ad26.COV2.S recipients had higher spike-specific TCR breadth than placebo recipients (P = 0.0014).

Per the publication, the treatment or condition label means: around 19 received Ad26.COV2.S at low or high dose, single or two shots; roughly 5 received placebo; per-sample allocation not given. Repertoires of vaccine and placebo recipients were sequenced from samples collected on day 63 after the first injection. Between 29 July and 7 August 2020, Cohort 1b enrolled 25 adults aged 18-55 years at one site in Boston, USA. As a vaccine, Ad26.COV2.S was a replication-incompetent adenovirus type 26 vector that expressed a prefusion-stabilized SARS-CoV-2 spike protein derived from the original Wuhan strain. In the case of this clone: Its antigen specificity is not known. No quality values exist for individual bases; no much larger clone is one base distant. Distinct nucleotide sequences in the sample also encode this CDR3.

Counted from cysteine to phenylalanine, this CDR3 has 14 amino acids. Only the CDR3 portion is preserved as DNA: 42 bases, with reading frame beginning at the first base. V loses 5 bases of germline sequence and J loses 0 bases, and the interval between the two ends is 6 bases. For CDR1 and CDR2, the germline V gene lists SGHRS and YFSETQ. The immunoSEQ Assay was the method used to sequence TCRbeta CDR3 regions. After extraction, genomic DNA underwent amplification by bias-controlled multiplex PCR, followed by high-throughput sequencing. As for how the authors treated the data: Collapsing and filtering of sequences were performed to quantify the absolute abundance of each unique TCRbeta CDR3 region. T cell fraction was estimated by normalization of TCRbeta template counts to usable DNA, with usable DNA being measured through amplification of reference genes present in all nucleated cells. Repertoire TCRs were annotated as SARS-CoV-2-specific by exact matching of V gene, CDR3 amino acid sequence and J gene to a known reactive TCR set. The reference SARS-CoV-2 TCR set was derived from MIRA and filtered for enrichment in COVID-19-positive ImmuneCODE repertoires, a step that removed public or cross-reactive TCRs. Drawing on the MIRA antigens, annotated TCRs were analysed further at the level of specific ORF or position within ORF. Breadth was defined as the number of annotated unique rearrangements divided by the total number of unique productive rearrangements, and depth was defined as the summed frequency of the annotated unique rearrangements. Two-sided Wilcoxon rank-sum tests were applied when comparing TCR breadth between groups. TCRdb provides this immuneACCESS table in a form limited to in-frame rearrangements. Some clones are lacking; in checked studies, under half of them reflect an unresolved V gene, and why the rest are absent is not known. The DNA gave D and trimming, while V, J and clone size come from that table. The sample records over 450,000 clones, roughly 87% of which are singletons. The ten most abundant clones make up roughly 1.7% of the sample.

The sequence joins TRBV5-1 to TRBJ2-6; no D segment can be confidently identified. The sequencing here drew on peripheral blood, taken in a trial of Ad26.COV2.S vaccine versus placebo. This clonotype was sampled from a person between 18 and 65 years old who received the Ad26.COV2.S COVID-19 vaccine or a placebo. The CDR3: CASSLSSGANVLTF. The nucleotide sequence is TGCGCCAGCAGTTTGAGCTCTGGGGCCAACGTCCTGACTTTC.